Sequencing of this TCR beta chain was carried out in a study of Graves' ophthalmopathy and Graves' hyperthyroidism. Study summary: The blood sample was drawn at first diagnosis and before any treatment. Points from the study as a whole: Sensitivity reached roughly 88% and specificity about 81% for a 13-signature model separating ophthalmopathy from stable hyperthyroidism.

For this clonotype: Its antigen remains unidentified.

As the template, RNA transcripts were used to amplify TCR beta CDR3 regions. The first round was an RT-PCR with HTBI primers, and the second round was a multiplex PCR. TCRdb re-analysed the multiplex PCR reads in MiXCR, keeping a single row per CDR3 protein. This table holds almost 400,000 distinct CDR3 sequences, around 19% found once. V lost 7 bases to trimming and J lost 5 bases, with 14 bases between them. The CDR3 consists of 13 residues. The sample taken for sequencing was peripheral blood. This sequence was found in a woman aged 18-29 years with Graves' ophthalmopathy. V usage is TRBV12-3 or TRBV12-4 and J usage is TRBJ2-5, with D possibly being TRBD1 (5 bases). The CDR3 nucleotides read TGTGCCAGCACCCTGGGGCGTTCGGAGACCCAGTACTTC. Amino acid sequence: CASTLGRSETQYF.